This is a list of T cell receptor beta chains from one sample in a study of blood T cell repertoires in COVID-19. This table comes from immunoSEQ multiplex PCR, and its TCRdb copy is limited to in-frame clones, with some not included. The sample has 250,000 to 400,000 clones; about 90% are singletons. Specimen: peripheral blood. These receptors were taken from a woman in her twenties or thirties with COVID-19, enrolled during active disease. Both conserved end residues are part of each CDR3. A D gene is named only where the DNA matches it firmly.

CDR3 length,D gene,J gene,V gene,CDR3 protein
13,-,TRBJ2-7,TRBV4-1,CASSQGNNYEQYF
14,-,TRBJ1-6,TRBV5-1,CASCHGGDNSPLHF
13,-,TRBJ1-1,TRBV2,CASFLAGVSEAFF
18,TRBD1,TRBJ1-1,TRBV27,CASSSAGQMRLMNTEAFF
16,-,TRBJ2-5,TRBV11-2,CASSLGGHRVTETQYF
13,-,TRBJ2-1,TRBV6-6,CASSQIRDNEQFF
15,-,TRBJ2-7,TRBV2,CASTLNPSPAYEQYF
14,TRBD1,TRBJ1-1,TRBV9,CASSVGGGEKEAFF
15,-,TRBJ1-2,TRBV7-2,CASSPRYGESYGYTF
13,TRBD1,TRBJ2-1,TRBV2,CASSGTGYNEQFF
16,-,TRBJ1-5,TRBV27,CASSLSGGIGNQPQHF
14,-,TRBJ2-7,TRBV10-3,CAISEAGQMYEQYF
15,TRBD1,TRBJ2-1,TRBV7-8,CASSPFGDSYNEQFF
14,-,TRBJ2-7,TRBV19,CASSPVGLDYEQYF
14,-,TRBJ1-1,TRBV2,CASSVEVEGTEAFF
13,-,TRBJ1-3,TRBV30,CAWIQNSGNTIYF
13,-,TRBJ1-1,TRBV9,CASSVAGGREAFF
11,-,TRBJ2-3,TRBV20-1,CSAPWHRTQYF
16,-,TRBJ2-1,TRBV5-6,CASSINAGRVYNEQFF
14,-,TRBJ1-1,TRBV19,CASSGAMVSTEAFF
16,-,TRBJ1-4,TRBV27,CASSLYGPATNEKLFF
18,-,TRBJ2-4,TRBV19,CASSTSGMTLLAKNIQYF
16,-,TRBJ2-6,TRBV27,CASSLARDTGANVLTF
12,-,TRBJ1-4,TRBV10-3,CAISEEREKLFF
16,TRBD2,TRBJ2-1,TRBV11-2,CASSPLAGGARGEQFF
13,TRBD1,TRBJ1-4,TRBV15,CATPDRAREKLFF
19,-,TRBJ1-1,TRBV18,CASSPTLGTLPIFNTEAFF
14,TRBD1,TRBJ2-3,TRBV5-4,CASSPGQGTDTQYF
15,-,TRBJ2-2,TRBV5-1,CASSLDRVNTGELFF
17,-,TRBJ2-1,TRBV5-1,CASSWGLAGRVYNEQFF
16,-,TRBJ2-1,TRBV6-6,CASSYSMASNYNEQFF
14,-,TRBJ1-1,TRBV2,CASSLPGQNTEAFF